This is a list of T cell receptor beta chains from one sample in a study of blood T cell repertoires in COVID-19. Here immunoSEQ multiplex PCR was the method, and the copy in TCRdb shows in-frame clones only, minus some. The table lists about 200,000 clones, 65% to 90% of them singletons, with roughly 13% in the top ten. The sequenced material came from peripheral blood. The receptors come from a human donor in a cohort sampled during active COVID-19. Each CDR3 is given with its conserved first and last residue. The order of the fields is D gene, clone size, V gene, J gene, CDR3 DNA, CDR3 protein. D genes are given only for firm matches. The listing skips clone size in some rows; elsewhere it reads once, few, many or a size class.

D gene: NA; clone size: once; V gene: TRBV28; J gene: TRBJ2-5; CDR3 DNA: TGTGCCAGCAGTTTACAGGGGTCCCAAGAGACCCAGTACTTC; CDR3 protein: CASSLQGSQETQYF
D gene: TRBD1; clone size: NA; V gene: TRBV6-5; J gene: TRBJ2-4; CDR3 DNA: TGTGCCAGCAGTTACTCACGGGACAGGGGACGAAACATTCAGTACTTC; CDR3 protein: CASSYSRDRGRNIQYF
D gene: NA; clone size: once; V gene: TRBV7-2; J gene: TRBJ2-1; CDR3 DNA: TGTGCCAGCAGCTTTCCACTAACGAGGGGACTCAGCTCCTACAATGAGCAGTTCTTC; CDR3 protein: CASSFPLTRGLSSYNEQFF
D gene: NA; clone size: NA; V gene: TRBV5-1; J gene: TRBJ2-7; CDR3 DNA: TGCGCCAGCAGCTTGGGCACAGAGAACGAGCAGTACTTC; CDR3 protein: CASSLGTENEQYF
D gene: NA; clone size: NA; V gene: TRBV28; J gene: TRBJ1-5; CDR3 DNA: TGTGCCAGCAGTCCCTTACTAGATCCCCAGCATTTT; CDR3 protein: CASSPLLDPQHF
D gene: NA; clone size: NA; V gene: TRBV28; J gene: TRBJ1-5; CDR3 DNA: TGTGCCAGCAGTTACAGACGGGATCCCCAGCATTTT; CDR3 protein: CASSYRRDPQHF
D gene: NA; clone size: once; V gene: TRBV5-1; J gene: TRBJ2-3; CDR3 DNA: TGCGCCAGCAGCTTGATAATAGAACGCACAGATACGCAGTATTTT; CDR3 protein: CASSLIIERTDTQYF
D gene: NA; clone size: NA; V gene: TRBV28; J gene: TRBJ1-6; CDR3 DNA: TGTGCCAGCAGCACCCTTCCGAGGGTCGGTAATTCACCCCTCCACTTT; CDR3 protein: CASSTLPRVGNSPLHF
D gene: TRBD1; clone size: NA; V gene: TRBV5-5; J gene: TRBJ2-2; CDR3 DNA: TGTGCCAGCAGCTCGGGACAGGGGTTCACCGGGGAGCTGTTTTTT; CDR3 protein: CASSSGQGFTGELFF
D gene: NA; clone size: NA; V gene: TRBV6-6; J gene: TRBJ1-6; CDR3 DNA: TGTGCCAGCAGTTACGGTGGGCGCGGGTATAATTCACCCCTCCACTTT; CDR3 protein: CASSYGGRGYNSPLHF
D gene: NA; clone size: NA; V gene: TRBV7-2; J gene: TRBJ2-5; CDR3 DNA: TGTGCCAGCAGCCTAGGATCAATAACAGGGATTCAAGAGACCCAGTACTTC; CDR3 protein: CASSLGSITGIQETQYF
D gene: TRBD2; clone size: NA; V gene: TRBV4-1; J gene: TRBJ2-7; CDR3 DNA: TGCGCCAGCAGCCAAGATCGGCTAGCGGGAGTTCGTAGGGAGCAGTACTTC; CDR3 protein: CASSQDRLAGVRREQYF
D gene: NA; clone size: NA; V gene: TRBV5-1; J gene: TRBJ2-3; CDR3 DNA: TGCGCCAGCAGCGGGGGCGCAGGAGCAGCAGATACGCAGTATTTT; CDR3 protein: CASSGGAGAADTQYF
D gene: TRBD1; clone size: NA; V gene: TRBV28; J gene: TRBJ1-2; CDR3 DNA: TGTGCCAGCAGTTTGCAGGGGGTGTTCAACTATGGCTACACCTTC; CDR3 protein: CASSLQGVFNYGYTF
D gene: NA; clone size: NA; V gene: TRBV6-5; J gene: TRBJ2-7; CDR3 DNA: TGTGCCAGCAGCCCAAGGGCAGGGGGGCCCTACGAGCAGTACTTC; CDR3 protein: CASSPRAGGPYEQYF
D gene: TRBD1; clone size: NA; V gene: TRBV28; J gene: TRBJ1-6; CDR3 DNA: TGTGCCAGCAGGTCCCGGGACAGGGTTTTATCACCCCTCCACTTT; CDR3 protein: CASRSRDRVLSPLHF
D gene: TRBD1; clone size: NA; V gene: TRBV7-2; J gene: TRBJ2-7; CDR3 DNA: TGTGCCAGCAGCCCCGGGACAGGGATGACCTACGAGCAGTACTTC; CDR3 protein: CASSPGTGMTYEQYF
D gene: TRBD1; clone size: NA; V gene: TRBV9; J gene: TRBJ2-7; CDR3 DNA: TGTGCCAGCAGCACTGGACAGGGAGCCTACGAGCAGTACTTC; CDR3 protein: CASSTGQGAYEQYF
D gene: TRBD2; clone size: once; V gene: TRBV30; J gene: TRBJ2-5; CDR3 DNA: TGTGCCTGGAGAGCTAGCGGGAGGATCCAAGAGACCCAGTACTTC; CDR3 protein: CAWRASGRIQETQYF
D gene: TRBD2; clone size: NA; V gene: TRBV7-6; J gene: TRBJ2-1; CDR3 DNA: TGTGCCAGCAGCTTGATCCCAGCGGGAGGGTCCTACAATGAGCAGTTCTTC; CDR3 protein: CASSLIPAGGSYNEQFF